These T cell receptor beta chains were read from a single sample in a study of T cells in localized non-small cell lung cancer. Assay: immunoSEQ multiplex PCR; the TCRdb copy retains only in-frame clones and omits some. The sample carries about 24,000 clones, roughly 87% recorded once. The starting material was peripheral blood, obtained before any cancer treatment. Every receptor here comes from a male donor aged 60 or older with stage I squamous cell lung carcinoma. CDR3s include the opening cysteine and the closing phenylalanine or tryptophan. D genes are given only for firm matches. Clone size appears in some rows only: once, few, many, or a class for an expanded clone.

d_call	v_call	clone_size	j_call	cdr3_nt	cdr3_aa
NA	TRBV6-6	NA	TRBJ1-1	TGTGCCAGCAGCGTAGACACTGAAGCTTTCTTT	CASSVDTEAFF
NA	TRBV6-6	NA	TRBJ1-3	TGTGCCAGCAGTTACCCACCCGCTGGAAACACCATATATTTT	CASSYPPAGNTIYF
TRBD1	TRBV7-2	NA	TRBJ2-7	TGTGCCACCTTCACCGGGACAGGGCTAGGTGAGCAGTACTTC	CATFTGTGLGEQYF
NA	TRBV14	NA	TRBJ2-1	TGTGCCAGCAGCCTCAGGGTCACTGAGCAGTTCTTC	CASSLRVTEQFF
NA	TRBV7-9	NA	TRBJ2-7	TGTGCCAGCAGCTTGTCGAGGAACGAGCAGTACTTC	CASSLSRNEQYF
TRBD2	TRBV5-6	NA	TRBJ2-5	TGTGCCAGCAGCTCCCCAGGTAGCGGGAGTTTGGAGACCCAGTACTTC	CASSSPGSGSLETQYF
TRBD1	TRBV5-1	NA	TRBJ2-5	TGCGCCAGCAGCCCGACGGGACAGCAAGAGACCCAGTACTTC	CASSPTGQQETQYF
NA	TRBV5-1	NA	TRBJ2-1	TGCGCCAGCAGCCCCACCCCTTTTAGCGGCCTTGCGAATGAGCAGTTCTTC	CASSPTPFSGLANEQFF
NA	TRBV5-4	NA	TRBJ2-3	TGTGCCAGCAGCTTGGCCCTCGGGGCCTCTAGCACAGATACGCAGTATTTT	CASSLALGASSTDTQYF
NA	TRBV2	NA	TRBJ1-4	TGTGCCAGCTCTTCCTTACGTGGGGAAAAACTGTTTTTT	CASSSLRGEKLFF
NA	TRBV6-1	NA	TRBJ1-3	TGTGCCAGCAGCCGCGGACTTGAAAGTAACACCATATATTTT	CASSRGLESNTIYF
NA	TRBV19	NA	TRBJ2-6	TGTGCCAGTAGTATCTCCACCTCTGGGGCCAACGTCCTGACTTTC	CASSISTSGANVLTF
NA	TRBV5-8	NA	TRBJ2-7	TGTGCCAGCAGCACCTCGACAGGAACCTACGAGCAGTACTTC	CASSTSTGTYEQYF
NA	TRBV5-5	few	TRBJ1-5	TGTGCCAGCAGCTTGGGGGCGATGAATAGCAATCAGCCCCAGCATTTT	CASSLGAMNSNQPQHF
NA	TRBV19	NA	TRBJ1-4	TGTGCCAGTACCCTCCTGCCGGGATCTGAAAAACTGTTTTTT	CASTLLPGSEKLFF
NA	TRBV9	NA	TRBJ2-2	TGTGCCAGCAGCGCGCCCTTCGGGGAGCTGTTTTTT	CASSAPFGELFF
NA	TRBV5-1	NA	TRBJ2-7	TGCGCCAGCAGCTTTGGGCACAGGGATACTCTCTACGAGCAGTACTTC	CASSFGHRDTLYEQYF
TRBD1	TRBV12-5	NA	TRBJ1-4	TGTGCTAGTGGCCTCGGACAGGGGGATGAAAAACTGTTTTTT	CASGLGQGDEKLFF
NA	TRBV6-5	NA	TRBJ2-7	TGTGCCAGCAGTTACCCCGGGAAAGGGTACTACGAGCAGTACTTC	CASSYPGKGYYEQYF
NA	TRBV6-1	NA	TRBJ2-4	TGTGCCAGCAGTGAAGGAGGACCAGCGGCCAAAAACATTCAGTACTTC	CASSEGGPAAKNIQYF
NA	TRBV7-2	NA	TRBJ2-2	TGTGCCAGCAGCTTGAGGCGTACCACCGGGGAGCTGTTTTTT	CASSLRRTTGELFF
TRBD2	TRBV19	NA	TRBJ2-1	TGTGCCAGTAGTATAAGACTAGCGGGAACCCTGGGGTATGAGCAGTTCTTC	CASSIRLAGTLGYEQFF
TRBD2	TRBV7-6	NA	TRBJ2-1	TGTGCCAGCAGCTTAAGGCGGCTAGCGGGAGGCAATGAGCAGTTCTTC	CASSLRRLAGGNEQFF
NA	TRBV30	few	TRBJ1-1	TGTGCCTGGAGTTTCCTAGGTACTAAAGCTTTCTTT	CAWSFLGTKAFF
TRBD1	TRBV19	NA	TRBJ2-7	TGTGCCAGTAGTTTCGGGACAGGGACCTACGAGCAGTACTTC	CASSFGTGTYEQYF
NA	TRBV7-2	once	TRBJ2-7	TGTGCCAGCAGCGTGGAGGGCCATGGAAGCTACGAGCAGTACTTC	CASSVEGHGSYEQYF
NA	TRBV11-3	NA	TRBJ2-7	TGTGCCAGCAGCTTAGATCGTACCGGCGAGCAGTACTTC	CASSLDRTGEQYF
NA	TRBV5-1	once	TRBJ2-3	TGCGCCAGCAGCCTGGGGGGGCGCACAGATACGCAGTATTTT	CASSLGGRTDTQYF
NA	TRBV5-6	NA	TRBJ1-1	TGTGCCAGCAGCTTGGGACAGCGGAACACTGAAGCTTTCTTT	CASSLGQRNTEAFF